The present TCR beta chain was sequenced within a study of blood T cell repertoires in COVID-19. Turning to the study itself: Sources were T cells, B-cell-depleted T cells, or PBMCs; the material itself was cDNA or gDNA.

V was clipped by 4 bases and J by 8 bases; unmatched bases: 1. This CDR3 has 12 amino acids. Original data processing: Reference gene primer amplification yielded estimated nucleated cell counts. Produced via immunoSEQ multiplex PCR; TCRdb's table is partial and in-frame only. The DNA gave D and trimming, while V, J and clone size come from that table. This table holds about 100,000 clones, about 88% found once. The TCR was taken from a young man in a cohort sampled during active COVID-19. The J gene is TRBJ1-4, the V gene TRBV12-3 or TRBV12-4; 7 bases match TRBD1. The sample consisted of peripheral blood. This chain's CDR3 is CASSYRGEKLFF. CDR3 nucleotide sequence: TGTGCCAGCAGTTACAGGGGCGAAAAACTGTTTTTT.